The 32 T cell receptor beta chains below were found in one sample sequenced in a study of T cell changes during pregnancy in multiple sclerosis. Only in-frame clones appear in the TCRdb table, and some are missing; sequencing was by immunoSEQ multiplex PCR. The sample yields tens of thousands of clones, over 80% seen once. The source material was CD4+ T cells from peripheral blood mononuclear cells, sampled after pregnancy. The receptors here all came from a female donor in good health, enrolled as a control in a pregnancy study.

A few counts support this clone. The same CDR3 also results from other DNA sequences found in this sample. The chain employs TRBV4-2 and TRBJ1-5; D remains ambiguous. This CDR3 region has 13 residues. V lost 0 bases to trimming and J lost 5 bases, with 5 bases between them. Germline values: CDR1 LGHNA, CDR2 YNFKEQ. CDR3 loop: CASSQDRDQPQHF. In DNA form, the CDR3 reads TGTGCCAGCAGCCAAGACCGTGATCAGCCCCAGCATTTT.

The chain is built from TRBV9 and TRBJ2-3; 10 bases are a match to TRBD1. In germline, CDR1 is SGDLS, CDR2 YYNGEE. The CDR3 is 15 residues long. J was trimmed by 2 bases and V by 5 bases; bases with no gene match: 5. CDR3 amino acids: CASSKGQGNTDTQYF. DNA for the CDR3: TGTGCCAGCAGTAAGGGACAGGGGAACACAGATACGCAGTATTTT.

The V gene is TRBV6-7, the J gene TRBJ1-2; D gene ambiguous. TRBV6-7 is noted as an ORF with a role that remains uncertain. With 2 bases removed from V and 3 bases from J, the gap between germline ends came to 10 bases. The CDR3 has 14 residues. The CDR3 region is CASSYQQTYYGYTF. The DNA of the CDR3 is TGTGCCAGCAGTTACCAGCAGACATACTATGGCTACACCTTC.

The rearrangement uses TRBV2 and TRBJ2-5; D not resolved. In germline, CDR1 is SNHLY, CDR2 FYNNEI. The CDR3 runs 14 residues. The V end was cut by 1 base, the J end by 2 bases, with 8 bases between. The CDR3 region is CASSEGQDQETQYF. Written as DNA, the CDR3 is TGTGCCAGCAGTGAAGGTCAGGATCAAGAGACCCAGTACTTC.

The chain links TRBV18 to TRBJ1-2, with 7 nucleotides matching TRBD1. The CDR3 has 14 amino acids. Trimming removed 3 bases from V and 8 bases from J; junction bases left unmatched: 9. Per germline, CDR1 KGHSH and CDR2 LQKENI. The CDR3 DNA sequence: TGTGCCAGCTCACCGACCGACAGGGTGGGAGGCTACACCTTC. The encoded protein is CASSPTDRVGGYTF.

This clone was recorded only once. The chain couples TRBV5-6 to TRBJ2-3, with 7 bases lining up with TRBD2. This CDR3 is built from 14 residues. Losses at the gene ends were 5 bases for V and 1 base for J; bases not matched to a gene: 4. CDR1 and CDR2 from the germline V gene are SGHDT and YYEEEE. This chain's CDR3 is CASRRGRGTDTQYF. The CDR3 coding sequence is TGTGCCAGCAGGCGGGGGAGGGGCACAGATACGCAGTATTTT.

This clone showed up just a few times. The genes are TRBV4-1 and TRBJ2-4, with D possibly being TRBD1 (5 bases). The CDR3 runs 15 residues. V shed 3 bases and J shed 1 base, with 10 bases lying between them. Germline values: CDR1 MGHRA, CDR2 YSYEKL. The CDR3 DNA sequence: TGCGCCAGCAGCCAGACCAGGGATGCCAAAAACATTCAGTACTTC. Translated: CASSQTRDAKNIQYF.

V is TRBV21-1 and J is TRBJ1-1. TRBV21-1 counts as a pseudogene. CDR3 length: 16 residues. Here the CDR3 reads CASSKGSGNMNTEAFF. CDR3 DNA: TGTGCCAGCAGCAAAGGCTCCGGGAACATGAACACTGAAGCTTTCTTT.

The chain links TRBV2 to TRBJ2-5, with 10 positions matching TRBD2. V gave up 7 bases and J gave up 4 bases; unmatched junction bases: 6. Germline values: CDR1 SNHLY, CDR2 FYNNEI. There are 14 residues in the CDR3. Written as DNA, the CDR3 is TGTGCCAGCAACTTTCGGACTAGCGGAGAGACCCAGTACTTC. It is translated as CASNFRTSGETQYF.

Only one count was recorded for this clone. V gene TRBV11-2 combines with J gene TRBJ2-1; D is perhaps TRBD1 (5 bases). CDR3 size: 17 residues. Germline V gene sequence: CDR1 SGHAT, CDR2 FQNNGV. The germline V and J ends were trimmed by 5 bases and 6 bases, with 23 bases remaining between them. CDR3 in amino acids: CASSRGGAGVFRNEQFF. In nucleotides, the CDR3 is TGTGCCAGCAGCCGTGGTGGGGCAGGCGTATTTCGCAATGAGCAGTTCTTC.

This sequence joins TRBV6-5 and TRBJ1-4, with D hard to call. The CDR3 totals 15 residues. Trimming shortened V by 5 bases and J by 0 bases, and 10 bases separated the two germline ends. The germline V gene encodes CDR1 MNHEY and CDR2 SVGAGI. In DNA, the CDR3 is TGTGCCAGCAGTACCTACGGTGCAACTAATGAAAAACTGTTTTTT. As protein: CASSTYGATNEKLFF.

The chain couples TRBV6-1 to TRBJ1-4; TRBD1 might be the D (6 bases). Germline V gene lookup returns CDR1 MNHNS and CDR2 SASEGT. This CDR3 is 15 amino acids long. Trimming removed 6 bases from V and 4 bases from J, with 15 bases in between. The CDR3 DNA sequence: TGTGCCAGCAGCCAAGAGGGGGGGAATAATGAAAAACTGTTTTTT. Its translation is CASSQEGGNNEKLFF.

This chain connects TRBV7-2 to TRBJ1-2; a possible D gene is TRBD1 (6 bases). CDR3 length: 13 amino acids. The germline V gene encodes CDR1 SGHTA and CDR2 FQGNSA. Trimming shortened V by 2 bases and J by 8 bases, and 12 bases separated the two germline ends. In DNA form, the CDR3 reads TGTGCCAGCAGCTTAAACAGGGAATTGGGCTACACCTTC. As protein: CASSLNRELGYTF.

This clone was counted a single time. Here the CDR3 DNA reads TGTGCCAGCAGGCAGTACAACTCCTACGAGCAGTACTTC. Translation gives CASRQYNSYEQYF. This chain connects TRBV6-5 to TRBJ2-7; D remains ambiguous. The CDR3 totals 13 residues. The V gene lost 6 bases and the J gene lost 0 bases, with 9 bases spanning the gap. Per the germline V gene, CDR1 is MNHEY and CDR2 is SVGAGI.

The chain combines TRBV28 with TRBJ1-2, with 7 bases that match TRBD1. Trimming at V came to 6 bases and at J to 8 bases, leaving 12 bases not matched to a gene. This CDR3 comprises 14 residues. Germline V CDR1 and CDR2: MDHEN, SYDVKM. CDR3 sequence (DNA): TGTGCCAGCAGATCACAGGGGATGCCGGAAGGCTACACCTTC. This translates into CASRSQGMPEGYTF.

This chain connects TRBV28 to TRBJ2-7, with 8 bases identical to TRBD1. The CDR3 length is 20 residues. After removal of 6 bases from V and 5 bases from J, the junction contained 27 bases not matched to a gene. CDR1 is MDHEN, CDR2 SYDVKM, per germline. As DNA, the CDR3 is TGTGCCAGCAGCCCCGGAATTGCCAGGGGGCGGTGGGGCCGAACAAACGAGCAGTACTTC. This sequence encodes CASSPGIARGRWGRTNEQYF.

The V call is TRBV29-1, the J call TRBJ1-1, with D unclear. This CDR3 has 13 amino acids. CDR1 is SQVTM, CDR2 ANQGSEA, per germline. V dropped 7 bases and J dropped 5 bases, with 17 bases sitting between them. CDR3 in DNA: TGCAGCGCCTCCCAGGCAGATTGGACTGAAGCTTTCTTT. The encoded protein is CSASQADWTEAFF. Full variable domain (remainder filled in from reference TRBV29-1 and TRBJ1-1): SAVISQKPSRDICQRGTSLTIQCQVDSQVTMMFWYRQQPGQSLTLIATANQGSEATYESGFVIDKFPISRPNLTFSTLTVSNMSPEDSSIYLCSASQADWTEAFFGQGTRLTVV.

The rearrangement uses TRBV11-1 and TRBJ2-7, with D possibly TRBD2 on 5 matching bases. This CDR3 region has 14 residues. Germline loops: CDR1 SGHAT, CDR2 FQDESV (reference sequence). V was pared by 10 bases and J by 0 bases, with 16 bases between. The CDR3 spells CATSLGGSSYEQYF. The CDR3 DNA is TGTGCCACGAGCTTAGGAGGATCCTCCTACGAGCAGTACTTC.

The chain combines TRBV18 with TRBJ1-5; unclear D gene. Trimming stripped 6 bases from V and 3 bases from J, with 12 bases between. Germline V gives CDR1 KGHSH, CDR2 LQKENI. The CDR3 runs 14 residues. CDR3 protein: CASSPRPDNQPQHF. The CDR3 DNA reads TGTGCCAGCTCTCCTAGACCGGACAATCAGCCCCAGCATTTT.

The count of this clone is one. V gene TRBV4-3 combines with J gene TRBJ1-3; D gene uncertain. The CDR3 has 16 amino acids. Trimming left V 4 bases short and J 0 bases short, with 13 bases between. Germline-derived CDR1 and CDR2 are LGHNA and YSLEER. CDR3 nucleotide sequence: TGCGCCAGCAGCCCCGCGGTGGCCGCCTCTGGAAACACCATATATTTT. Its protein product is CASSPAVAASGNTIYF.

V gene TRBV6-1 combines with J gene TRBJ1-4; D is unresolved. V was trimmed by 7 bases and J by 10 bases, leaving 10 bases between them. Germline CDR1 MNHNS, CDR2 SASEGT. The CDR3 extends over 11 amino acids. CDR3 coding DNA: TGTGCCAGCACTGGAGAGGGAAAACTGTTTTTT. Translation: CASTGEGKLFF.

The chain has TRBV4-3 and TRBJ2-3, with TRBD2 identical over 7 bases. V lost 3 bases, J lost 0 bases, and 3 bases stayed unmatched. CDR1 and CDR2 (germline): LGHNA, YSLEER. This CDR3 contains 15 residues. CDR3 nucleotides: TGCGCCAGCAGCCAGAGCGGGGCGAGCACAGATACGCAGTATTTT. Protein: CASSQSGASTDTQYF.

CDR3 region: CASSLAEGIGQPQHF. The CDR3 nucleotides are TGTGCCAGCAGCTTAGCGGAGGGGATAGGTCAGCCCCAGCATTTT. V is TRBV7-8 and J is TRBJ1-5; D is possibly TRBD1 (5 bases). Trimming removed 0 bases at V and 6 bases at J, with 12 bases between. Per germline, CDR1 SGHVS and CDR2 FQNEAQ. The CDR3 length is 15 residues.

J is TRBJ1-6 and V is TRBV5-8; 7 bases map to TRBD1. Germline values: CDR1 SGHTS, CDR2 YDEGEE. This CDR3 is built from 15 residues. The ends lost 3 bases at V and 10 bases at J; junction bases unmatched: 10. The chain's CDR3 is CASSYRQGQGSPLHF. CDR3 nucleotide sequence: TGTGCCAGCAGCTATCGACAGGGTCAGGGCTCACCCCTCCACTTT.

This sequence joins TRBV27 and TRBJ1-1; TRBD1 agrees at 7 bases. The CDR3 is 16 residues long. The junction had 14 bases not matched to a gene; V was cut back by 10 bases and J by 0 bases. Germline lookup yields CDR1 MNHEY and CDR2 SMNVEV (reference sequence). This chain's CDR3 is CATAFRGQILNTEAFF. CDR3 sequence (DNA): TGTGCCACCGCGTTCAGGGGACAGATTCTGAACACTGAAGCTTTCTTT.

The gene calls are TRBV6-5 and TRBJ1-2; D gene ambiguous. V was cut by 0 bases and J by 2 bases, with 7 bases left in between. Germline CDR1 and CDR2: MNHEY and SVGAGI. CDR3 length: 14 residues. The DNA for the CDR3 is TGTGCCAGCAGTTACTCGACCGGGAACTATGGCTACACCTTC. Translation: CASSYSTGNYGYTF.

J is TRBJ2-7 and V is TRBV4-1, with a tentative D call TRBD1 (6 bases). The CDR3 totals 16 residues. CDR1 MGHRA and CDR2 YSYEKL come from the germline V gene. Trimming left V 0 bases short and J 2 bases short, with 14 bases between. CDR3 protein: CASSQELQGAPYEQYF. In nucleotides, the CDR3 is TGCGCCAGCAGCCAAGAATTACAGGGAGCCCCCTACGAGCAGTACTTC.

The chain links TRBV28 to TRBJ2-7; 8 nucleotides align to TRBD1. This CDR3 is 15 amino acids long. The germline V gene encodes CDR1 MDHEN and CDR2 SYDVKM. Unmatched junction bases numbered 4, after V lost 1 base and J lost 2 bases. The chain's CDR3 is CASSLFQGATYEQYF. The CDR3 DNA reads TGTGCCAGCAGTTTATTCCAGGGGGCGACCTACGAGCAGTACTTC.

This clone appeared a single time. V and J are TRBV18 and TRBJ2-2, with TRBD1 identical over 9 bases. Unmatched junction bases numbered 3, after V lost 2 bases and J lost 5 bases. CDR3 length: 15 residues. CDR1 is KGHSH and CDR2 is LQKENI in the germline V gene. For the CDR3, the DNA is TGTGCCAGCTCACCAGGGACAGGGAGAACCGGGGAGCTGTTTTTT. It codes for CASSPGTGRTGELFF.

V and J are TRBV5-1 and TRBJ2-2; 11 nucleotides agree with TRBD2. CDR1 is SGHRS and CDR2 is YFSETQ in the germline V gene. This CDR3 has 17 residues. J lost 1 base, V lost 4 bases, and 6 bases had no gene match. In DNA, the CDR3 is TGCGCCAGCAGCAAATCCGGGACTAGCGGGAACACCGGGGAGCTGTTTTTT. Protein product: CASSKSGTSGNTGELFF.

Details on this clone: Other DNA sequences in this sample translate to the same CDR3. The chain couples TRBV25-1 to TRBJ1-2; the match to TRBD1 covers 8 bases. This CDR3 has 13 amino acids. V lost 9 bases to trimming and J lost 8 bases; unmatched junction nucleotides: 11. Per germline, CDR1 MGHDK and CDR2 SYGVNS. CDR3 loop: CASRQGLSGGYTF. DNA for the CDR3: TGTGCCAGTCGACAGGGGCTATCGGGAGGCTACACCTTC.

The chain recombines TRBV19 with TRBJ2-7; 10 bases are a match to TRBD1. The CDR3 contains 13 residues. With V trimmed by 4 bases and J by 4 bases, 1 base remained unmatched. CDR1 is LNHDA, CDR2 SQIVND, per germline (reference sequence). Here the CDR3 reads CASSRQGAYEQYF. The CDR3, as DNA: TGTGCCAGTAGTAGACAGGGGGCTTACGAGCAGTACTTC.